These T cell receptor beta chains were read from a single sample in a study of beta chain features in type 1 diabetes. Data came from immunoSEQ multiplex PCR; TCRdb stores just in-frame clones and leaves some out. The data contain over 300,000 clones, 9.3% of them singletons. Sequenced input: central memory CD4+ T cells from blood. These TCRs come from a young man with type 1 diabetes. Each CDR3 is given with its conserved first and last residue.

TRBJ2-3	TRBV7-6	CASSFRESTDTQYF
TRBJ1-4	TRBV6-5	CASSYGGGGEKLFF
TRBJ1-2	TRBV13	CASSQQGSSIEDTF
TRBJ2-1	TRBV2	CASSENSRYNEQFF
TRBJ2-7	TRBV7-2	CASSFIDRGPEQYF
TRBJ1-1	TRBV6-5	CASSYSGPSSRTAFF
TRBJ2-2	TRBV7-9	CASSLDSVNTGELFF
TRBJ2-3	TRBV30	CAWSPSSGRDTQYF
TRBJ1-6	TRBV7-9	CASSSAGSRTSPLHF
TRBJ2-6	TRBV2	CASSPQQGVSGANVLTF
TRBJ2-5	TRBV5-1	CASRRGTDAGETQYF
TRBJ2-5	TRBV7-2	CASSLWAANGGETQYF
TRBJ2-6	TRBV2	CASRDDRPANVLTF
TRBJ2-7	TRBV9	CASSVDVGGPHEQYF
TRBJ2-1	TRBV7-8	CASSLSASNEQFF
TRBJ1-2	TRBV2	CASSGTGFGYTF
TRBJ1-1	TRBV7-2	CAWGFRANTEAFF
TRBJ1-2	TRBV5-1	CASSLDRGQDGYTF
TRBJ2-1	TRBV18	CASSPPSSREQFF
TRBJ2-5	TRBV20-1	CSARPETQYF
TRBJ1-6	TRBV18	CASSRQMENSPLHF
TRBJ1-2	TRBV15	CATSQIDNYGYTF
TRBJ2-7	TRBV4-1	CASSQYSDRKDYEQYF
TRBJ2-3	TRBV7-2	CASSFTGIRDTQYF
TRBJ2-7	TRBV10-3	CAISDSTATDEQYF
TRBJ2-3	TRBV11-2	CASSLQERAQYF
TRBJ1-5	TRBV5-6	CASSLWGPNQPQHF
TRBJ2-1	TRBV7-9	CASSVVSGLPGSNNEQFF
TRBJ2-7	TRBV29-1	CSANLGSYEQYF
TRBJ1-1	TRBV4-2	CASSQLRGAMNTEAFF
TRBJ1-2	TRBV6-6	CASSPGAGYGYTF
TRBJ1-6	TRBV5-1	CASSLSAGVGYNSPLHF
TRBJ1-1	TRBV5-1	CASSVIQGERTEAFF
TRBJ1-5	TRBV28	CATILGGGQSNQPQHF
TRBJ2-5	TRBV18	CASSQNRDRDKTQYF
TRBJ1-3	TRBV6-5	CASSYGSDSGNTIYF
TRBJ2-3	TRBV10-3	CAINRDRGSDTQYF
TRBJ2-7	TRBV18	CASSPRAEVTYEQYF
TRBJ1-2	TRBV7-2	CASSNPGKGYTF
TRBJ2-2	TRBV7-2	CASSLRDRGTGELFF
TRBJ1-5	TRBV19	CASSRTGDQPQHF
TRBJ1-1	TRBV5-4	CASSFTGSTEAFF
TRBJ2-7	TRBV27	CASRAAGPEQYF
TRBJ2-7	TRBV5-1	CASSPGPIRDEQYF
TRBJ1-2	TRBV25-1	CASSGDGYNYGYTF
TRBJ2-2	TRBV9	CASSVDPSGTLNTGELFF
TRBJ2-7	TRBV18	CASSPPGQGTYEQYF
TRBJ2-7	TRBV16	CASSQNSQSSEQYF